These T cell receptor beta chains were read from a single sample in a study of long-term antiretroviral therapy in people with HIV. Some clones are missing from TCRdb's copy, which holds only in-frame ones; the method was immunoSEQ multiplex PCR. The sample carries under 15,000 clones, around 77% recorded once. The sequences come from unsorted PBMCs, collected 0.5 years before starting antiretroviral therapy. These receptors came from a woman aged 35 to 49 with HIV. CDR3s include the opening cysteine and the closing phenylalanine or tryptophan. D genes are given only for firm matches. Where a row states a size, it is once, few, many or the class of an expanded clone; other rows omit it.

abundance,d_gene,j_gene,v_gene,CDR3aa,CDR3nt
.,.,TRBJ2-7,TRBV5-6,CASSLERSYPYEQYF,TGTGCCAGCAGCTTGGAACGGAGCTATCCCTACGAGCAGTACTTC
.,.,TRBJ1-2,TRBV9,CASSPRTDNYGYTF,TGTGCCAGCAGCCCGCGGACGGATAACTATGGCTACACCTTC
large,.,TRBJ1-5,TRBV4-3,CASSQVVGANQPQHF,TGCGCCAGCAGCCAAGTGGTGGGGGCGAATCAGCCCCAGCATTTT
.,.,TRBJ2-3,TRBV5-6,CASSLFTSSTDTQYF,TGTGCCAGCAGCCTATTTACCTCTAGCACAGATACGCAGTATTTT
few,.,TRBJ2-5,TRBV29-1,CSVEMGETQYF,TGCAGCGTTGAAATGGGGGAGACCCAGTACTTC
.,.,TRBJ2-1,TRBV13,CASSLSDRDTFLLYNEQFF,TGTGCCAGCAGCCTCTCTGACCGGGACACCTTCCTTCTCTACAATGAGCAGTTCTTC
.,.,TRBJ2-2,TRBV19,CASSIVDTDTGELFF,TGTGCCAGTAGTATAGTAGACACCGACACCGGGGAGCTGTTTTTT
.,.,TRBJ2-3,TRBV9,CASSSRDTQYF,TGTGCCAGCAGCTCCCGGGATACGCAGTATTTT
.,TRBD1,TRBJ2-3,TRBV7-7,CASSLGTGLDTQYF,TGTGCCAGCAGCCTCGGGACAGGGTTAGATACGCAGTATTTT
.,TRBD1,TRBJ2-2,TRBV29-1,CSATGETGELFF,TGCAGCGCCACAGGGGAGACCGGGGAGCTGTTTTTT
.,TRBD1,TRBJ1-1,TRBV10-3,CAMDRGPGTEAFF,TGTGCCATGGACAGGGGGCCGGGGACTGAAGCTTTCTTT
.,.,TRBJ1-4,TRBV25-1,CASGPPATNEKLFF,TGTGCCAGCGGCCCCCCGGCAACTAATGAAAAACTGTTTTTT
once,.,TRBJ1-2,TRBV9,CASSVGTSGGYTF,TGTGCCAGCAGCGTAGGGACTTCGGGCGGCTACACCTTC
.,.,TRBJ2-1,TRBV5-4,CASSSRSLQFF,TGTGCCAGCAGCTCGCGGAGCTTGCAGTTCTTC
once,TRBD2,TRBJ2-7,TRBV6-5,CASSYSSGGVYEQYF,TGTGCCAGCAGTTACTCCTCCGGGGGGGTCTACGAGCAGTACTTC
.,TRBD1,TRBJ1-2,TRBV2,CASSGTGDYGYTF,TGTGCCAGCAGTGGGACAGGGGATTATGGCTACACCTTC
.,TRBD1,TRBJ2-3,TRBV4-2,CASSQEQGLWTDTQYF,TGTGCCAGCAGCCAAGAACAGGGGCTTTGGACAGATACGCAGTATTTT
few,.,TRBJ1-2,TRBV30,CAWSVTQGAGYTF,TGTGCCTGGAGTGTAACCCAGGGCGCTGGCTACACCTTC
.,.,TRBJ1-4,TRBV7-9,CASRPEQARGEKLFF,TGTGCCAGCCGACCCGAGCAAGCCCGGGGTGAAAAACTGTTTTTT
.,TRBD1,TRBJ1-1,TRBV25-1,CASGRGPEAFF,TGTGCCAGCGGCAGGGGGCCTGAAGCTTTCTTT
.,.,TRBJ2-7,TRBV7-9,CASSHTGTYEQYF,TGTGCCAGCAGCCATACAGGGACCTACGAGCAGTACTTC
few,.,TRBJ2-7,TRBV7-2,CASSLGPRGEQYF,TGTGCCAGCAGCCTGGGACCTCGGGGCGAGCAGTACTTC
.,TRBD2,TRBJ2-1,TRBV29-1,CSVEAGVRYNEQFF,TGCAGCGTTGAGGCGGGAGTCAGGTACAATGAGCAGTTCTTC
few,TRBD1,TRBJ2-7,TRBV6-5,CASSPGQGRIEQYF,TGTGCCAGCAGTCCGGGACAGGGGAGGATCGAGCAGTACTTC
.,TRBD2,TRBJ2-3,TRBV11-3,CASCPGTSGGGTADTQYF,TGTGCCAGCTGCCCGGGGACTAGCGGGGGCGGTACCGCAGATACGCAGTATTTT
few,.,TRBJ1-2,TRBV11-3,CASSGTNYGYTF,TGTGCCAGCAGCGGCACTAACTATGGCTACACCTTC
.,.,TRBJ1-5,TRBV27,CASSTRRADQPQHF,TGTGCCAGCAGCACTCGCCGGGCGGATCAGCCCCAGCATTTT
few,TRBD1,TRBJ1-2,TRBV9,CASSVRDSYGYTF,TGTGCCAGCAGCGTCCGGGACAGTTATGGCTACACCTTC
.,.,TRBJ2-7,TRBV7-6,CASSGSPYEQYF,TGTGCCAGCAGCGGGAGTCCCTACGAGCAGTACTTC
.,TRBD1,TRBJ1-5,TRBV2,CASVRGRGQPQHF,TGTGCCAGCGTCAGGGGGCGCGGGCAGCCCCAGCATTTT
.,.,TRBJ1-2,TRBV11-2,CASSLGQNYGYTF,TGTGCCAGCAGCTTAGGACAGAACTATGGCTACACCTTC